This TCR beta chain originates from a study of CD8 T cells in ankylosing spondylitis (TCRdb year 2017). Regarding the research as a whole: The study set out to find disease-linked TCR variants by profiling T cell receptor beta repertoires in ankylosing spondylitis patients and healthy donors. The full study cohort was made up of approximately 24 ankylosing spondylitis patients and fewer than 120 healthy donors. Peripheral blood samples were taken, and synovial fluid was additionally collected from ankylosing spondylitis patients.

Sequencing relied on an Illumina HiSeq 2500. Quantitative 5'-RACE with molecular barcodes was the method used to prepare the TCR beta libraries. Under the source paper's analysis protocol: A new computational method based on a probabilistic model of VDJ rearrangement was used to identify disease-linked TCR variants. Through fastp at Q25 and MiXCR, TCRdb rebuilt clones from the public reads, retaining in-frame beta chains. One record per CDR3 amino acid sequence lists the most common genes and DNA. The V and J calls were determined by TCRdb, not by the authors. Counted in this sample were some 200,000 distinct CDR3 sequences; 13% of them appeared once. Approximately 15% of the sample comes from the top ten. Of note for this clonotype: Its antigen has not been determined. No base quality values were provided; no much bigger clone lies one nucleotide off.

CDR1 and CDR2 (DFQATT, SNEGSKA) derive from the germline V gene (reference sequence). The CDR3 numbers 15 residues from cysteine through phenylalanine. Only the CDR3 portion is preserved as DNA: 45 bases, with reading frame beginning at the first base. Deletion took 5 bases off V and 0 bases off J, with a span of 14 bases between the germline ends. Study-wide findings and limitations: Some motif variants had previously been reported in the synovial fluid and blood of reactive arthritis patients, which suggests shared mechanisms of disease initiation. A TCR beta motif made up of seven or eight highly homologous amino acid variants appeared to be characteristic of blood from ankylosing spondylitis patients. Significant enrichment of the disease-linked clones was reported in matched synovial fluid samples from ankylosing spondylitis patients. In peripheral blood, the disease-linked clones were found at relatively low frequencies and had a CD8+ phenotype.

The chain is assembled from TRBV20-1 and TRBJ2-1; no D gene call is confident. This clonotype was sampled from a male donor with ankylosing spondylitis or in good health (not recorded which). Sequenced sample: blood, either unsorted or a sorted T cell fraction (not recorded which). The nucleotide sequence is given as TGCAGTGCTGCGGTTGGGGTGAGCTCCTACAATGAGCAGTTCTTC. This codes for CSAAVGVSSYNEQFF.